This TCR beta chain was obtained from a study of prognosis after radiotherapy for stage I lung cancer. Study-wide background: Medical inoperability was considered to apply to all enrolled non-small cell lung cancer patients. Distant metastasis occurred in several patients at a median of 7 months after radiotherapy, while some 15 showed no significant progression. Whole-study results and caveats: Following stereotactic body radiation therapy, unique TCR clone counts fell, with a median of about 10,000 versus 6,900. TRBV and TRBJ gene usage reportedly differed between patients with and without metastases.

Trimming left V 7 bases short and J 1 base short, with 13 bases between. The CDR3 length is 14 residues. Germline lookup yields CDR1 MDHEN and CDR2 SYDVKM. From genomic DNA, two-round multiplex PCR was used to amplify TCR beta CDR3. Gene-specific TRBV and TRBJ primers were used in PCR round one. TCRdb redid the calling of the multiplex PCR reads with MiXCR, one entry per CDR3 protein. The data show tens of thousands of distinct CDR3 sequences, about half seen once. With respect to this clonotype: The antigen is undetermined.

The source is a donor older than 45 with non-small cell lung cancer. Sequencing was performed on PBMCs, taken before or after stereotactic body radiation therapy (not recorded which). This chain connects TRBV28 to TRBJ1-2; TRBD1 might be the D (5 bases). CDR3 sequence: CASISGRGNYGYTF. CDR3 DNA: TGTGCCAGCATCTCCGGGAGGGGTAACTATGGCTACACCTTC.